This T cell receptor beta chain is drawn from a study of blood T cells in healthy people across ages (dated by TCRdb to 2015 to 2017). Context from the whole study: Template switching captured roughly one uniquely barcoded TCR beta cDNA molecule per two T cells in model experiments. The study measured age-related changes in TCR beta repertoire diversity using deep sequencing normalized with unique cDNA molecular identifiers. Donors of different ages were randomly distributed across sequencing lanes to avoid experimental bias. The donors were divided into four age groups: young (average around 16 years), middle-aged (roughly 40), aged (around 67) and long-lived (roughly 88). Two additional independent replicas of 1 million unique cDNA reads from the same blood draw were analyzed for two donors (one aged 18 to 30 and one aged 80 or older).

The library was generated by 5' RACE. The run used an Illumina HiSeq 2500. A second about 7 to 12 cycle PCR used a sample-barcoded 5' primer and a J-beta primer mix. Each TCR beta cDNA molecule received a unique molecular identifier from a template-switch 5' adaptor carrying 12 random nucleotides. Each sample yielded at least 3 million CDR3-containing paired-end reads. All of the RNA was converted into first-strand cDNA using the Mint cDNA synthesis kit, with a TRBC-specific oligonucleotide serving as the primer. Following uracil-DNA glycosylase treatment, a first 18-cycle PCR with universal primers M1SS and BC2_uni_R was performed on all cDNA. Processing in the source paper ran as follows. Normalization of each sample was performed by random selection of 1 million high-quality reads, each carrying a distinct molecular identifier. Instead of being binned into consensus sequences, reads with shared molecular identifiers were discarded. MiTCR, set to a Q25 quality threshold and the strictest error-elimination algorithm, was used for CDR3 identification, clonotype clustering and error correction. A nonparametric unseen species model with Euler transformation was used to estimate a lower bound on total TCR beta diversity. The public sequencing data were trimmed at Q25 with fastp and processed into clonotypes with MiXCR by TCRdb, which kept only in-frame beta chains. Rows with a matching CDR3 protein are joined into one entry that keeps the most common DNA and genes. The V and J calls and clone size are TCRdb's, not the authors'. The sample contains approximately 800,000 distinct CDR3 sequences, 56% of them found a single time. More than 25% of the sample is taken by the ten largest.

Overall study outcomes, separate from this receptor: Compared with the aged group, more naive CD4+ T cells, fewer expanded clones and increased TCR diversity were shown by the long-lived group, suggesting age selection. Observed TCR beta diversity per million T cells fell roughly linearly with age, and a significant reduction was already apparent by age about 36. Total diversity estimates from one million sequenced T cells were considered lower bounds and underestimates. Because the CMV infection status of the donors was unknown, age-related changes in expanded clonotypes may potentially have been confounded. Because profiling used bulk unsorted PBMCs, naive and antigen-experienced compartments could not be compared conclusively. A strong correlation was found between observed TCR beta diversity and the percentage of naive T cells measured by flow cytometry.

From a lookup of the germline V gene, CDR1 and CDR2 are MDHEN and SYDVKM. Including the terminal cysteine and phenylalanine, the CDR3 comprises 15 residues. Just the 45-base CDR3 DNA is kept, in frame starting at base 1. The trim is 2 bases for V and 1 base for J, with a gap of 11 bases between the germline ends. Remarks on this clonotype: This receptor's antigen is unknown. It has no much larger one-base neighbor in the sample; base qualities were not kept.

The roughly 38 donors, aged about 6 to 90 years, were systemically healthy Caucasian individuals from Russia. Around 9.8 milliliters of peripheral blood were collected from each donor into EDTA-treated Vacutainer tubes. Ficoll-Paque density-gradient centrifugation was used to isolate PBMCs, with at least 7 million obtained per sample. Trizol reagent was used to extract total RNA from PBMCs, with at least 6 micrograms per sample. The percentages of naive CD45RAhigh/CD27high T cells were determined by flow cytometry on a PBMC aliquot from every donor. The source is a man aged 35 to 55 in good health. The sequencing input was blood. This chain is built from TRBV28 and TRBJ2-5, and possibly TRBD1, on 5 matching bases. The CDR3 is CASSLRLDIQETQYF. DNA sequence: TGTGCCAGCAGTTTAAGATTGGACATCCAAGAGACCCAGTACTTC.